This T cell receptor beta chain was documented in a study of T cell repertoires in cytomegalovirus infection. Turning to the study itself: CMV infection and matching HLA type were both indicated by public TCR beta signatures.

Study results and caveats: Ex vivo responses were dominated by HLA-C-restricted CMV-specific TCR beta clonotypes. Carriers of CMV plus the relevant HLA were identified by cumulative public TCR beta family frequency.

The germline V gene has CDR1 LNHDA and CDR2 SQIVND (reference sequence). V dropped 3 bases and J dropped 5 bases, with 10 bases sitting between them. The CDR3 is 13 residues long. One entry per CDR3 protein, called by TCRdb with MiXCR from the reads. Counted here are nearly 450,000 distinct CDR3 sequences, around 32% occurring once; the ten biggest clones make up roughly 13%. Regarding this clonotype: Antigen specificity is unknown.

The clonotype was recovered from a human donor in good health (CMV status not recorded). Some clones in this sample may be carry-over from other donors' samples. Sequencing input: PBMCs. This chain connects TRBV19 to TRBJ1-1; weak D call: TRBD1 (6 bases). The CDR3 bases are TGTGCCAGTAGTATTAAAAGGGGGACTGAAGCTTTCTTT. It translates to CASSIKRGTEAFF. Combining the CDR3 with reference TRBV19 and TRBJ1-1 gives the whole variable domain DGGITQSPKYLFRKEGQNVTLSCEQNLNHDAMYWYRQDPGQGLRLIYYSQIVNDFQKGDIAEGYSVSREKKESFPLTVTSAQKNPTAFYLCASSIKRGTEAFFGQGTRLTVV.